The following is a T cell receptor beta chain sequence with its context. Its specificity is unknown. This record comes from a study of PD-1 blockade in classical Hodgkin lymphoma. Every single patient, without exception, relapsed after autologous stem cell transplantation, and brentuximab vedotin exposure varied. V was clipped by 4 bases and J by 0 bases, with 7 bases between them. CDR1 and CDR2 from the germline V gene are MNHNS and SASEGT. The CDR3 loop spans 13 amino acids. The assay was immunoSEQ multiplex PCR, and TCRdb's table has in-frame clones only and misses some. Of about 13,000 clones listed, roughly 75% were seen once; the top ten hold 24%. Regarding the study as a whole: Baseline TCR diversity was reportedly lower in newly diagnosed patients than in healthy donors. It was reported as lower still in relapsed/refractory patients.

Here the sequenced sample was peripheral blood mononuclear cells (PBMCs), taken at baseline. The receptor was derived from a human donor with classical Hodgkin lymphoma. The chain employs TRBV6-1 and TRBJ2-7, with D uncertain. The CDR3 loop is CASSASPSYEQYF. Here the CDR3 DNA reads TGTGCCAGCAGTGCCTCCCCCTCCTACGAGCAGTACTTC.